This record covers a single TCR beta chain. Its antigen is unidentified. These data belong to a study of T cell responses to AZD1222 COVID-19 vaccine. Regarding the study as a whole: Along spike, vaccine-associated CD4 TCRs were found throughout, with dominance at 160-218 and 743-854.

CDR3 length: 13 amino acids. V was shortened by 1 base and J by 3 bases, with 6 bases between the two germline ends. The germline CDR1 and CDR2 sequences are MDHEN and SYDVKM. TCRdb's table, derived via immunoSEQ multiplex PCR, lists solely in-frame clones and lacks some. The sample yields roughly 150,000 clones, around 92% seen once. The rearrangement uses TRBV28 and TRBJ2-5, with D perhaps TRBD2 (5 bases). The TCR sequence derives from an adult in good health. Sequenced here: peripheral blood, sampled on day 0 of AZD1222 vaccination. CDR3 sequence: CASSLSGEETQYF. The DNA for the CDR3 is TGTGCCAGCAGTTTATCCGGGGAAGAGACCCAGTACTTC. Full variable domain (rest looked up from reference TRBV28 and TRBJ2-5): DVKVTQSSRYLVKRTGEKVFLECVQDMDHENMFWYRQDPGLGLRLIYFSYDVKMKEKGDIPEGYSVSREKKERFSLILESASTNQTSMYLCASSLSGEETQYFGPGTRLLVL.